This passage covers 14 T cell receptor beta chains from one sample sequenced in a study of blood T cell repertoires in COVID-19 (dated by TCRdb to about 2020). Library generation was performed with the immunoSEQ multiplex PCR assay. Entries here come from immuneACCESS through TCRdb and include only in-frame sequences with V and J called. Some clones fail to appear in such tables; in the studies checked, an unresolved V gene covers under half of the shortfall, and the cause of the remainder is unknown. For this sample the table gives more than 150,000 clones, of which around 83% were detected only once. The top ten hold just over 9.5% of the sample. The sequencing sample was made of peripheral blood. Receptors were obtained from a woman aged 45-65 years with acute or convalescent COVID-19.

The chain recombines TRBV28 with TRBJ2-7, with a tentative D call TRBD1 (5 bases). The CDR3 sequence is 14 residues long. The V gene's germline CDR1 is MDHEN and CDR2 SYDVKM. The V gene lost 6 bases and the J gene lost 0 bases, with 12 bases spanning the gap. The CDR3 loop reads CASRRMDNSYEQYF. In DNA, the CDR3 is TGTGCCAGCAGACGAATGGACAACTCCTACGAGCAGTACTTC.

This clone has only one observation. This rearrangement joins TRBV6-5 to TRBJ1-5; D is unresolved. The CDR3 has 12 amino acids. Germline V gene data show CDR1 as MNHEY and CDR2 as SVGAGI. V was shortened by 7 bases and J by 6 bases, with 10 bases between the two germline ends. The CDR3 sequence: CASTETVQPQHF. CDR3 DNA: TGTGCCAGCACAGAAACCGTTCAGCCCCAGCATTTT.

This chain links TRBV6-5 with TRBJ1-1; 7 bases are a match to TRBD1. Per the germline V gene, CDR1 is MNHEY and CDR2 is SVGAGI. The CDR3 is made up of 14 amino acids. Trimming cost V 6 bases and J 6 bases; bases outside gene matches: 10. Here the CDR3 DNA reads TGTGCCAGCAGCGGAGAGACAGGGCAGGCTGAAGCTTTCTTT. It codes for CASSGETGQAEAFF.

The CDR3 nucleotides read TGCGCCAGCAGTGGGCCAGGGGAGGGCAATGAGCAGTTCTTC. It encodes CASSGPGEGNEQFF. The chain recombines TRBV10-1 with TRBJ2-1, with a weak D call TRBD2 (7 bases). The germline V and J ends were trimmed by 4 bases and 6 bases, with 13 bases remaining between them. This CDR3 has 14 amino acids. The germline gives CDR1 WNHNN, CDR2 SYGVQD (reference sequence).

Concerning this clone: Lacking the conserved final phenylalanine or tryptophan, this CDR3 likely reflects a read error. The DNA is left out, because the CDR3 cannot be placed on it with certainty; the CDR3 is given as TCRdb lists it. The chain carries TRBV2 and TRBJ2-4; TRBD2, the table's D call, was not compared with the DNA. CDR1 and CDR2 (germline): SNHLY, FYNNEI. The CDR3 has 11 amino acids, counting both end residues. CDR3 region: CASSGTSVVKY.

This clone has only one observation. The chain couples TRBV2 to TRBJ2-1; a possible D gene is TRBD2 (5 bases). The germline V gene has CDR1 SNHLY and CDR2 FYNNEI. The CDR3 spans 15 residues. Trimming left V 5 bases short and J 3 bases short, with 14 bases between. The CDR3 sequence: CASSPLAAGYNEQFF. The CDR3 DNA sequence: TGTGCCAGCAGTCCCCTAGCAGCAGGCTACAATGAGCAGTTCTTC.

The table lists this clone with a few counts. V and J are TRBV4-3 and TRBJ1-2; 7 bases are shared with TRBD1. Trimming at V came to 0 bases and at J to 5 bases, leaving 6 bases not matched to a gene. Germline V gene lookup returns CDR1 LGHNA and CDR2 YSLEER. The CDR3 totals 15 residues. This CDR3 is CASSQDRDSWYGYTF. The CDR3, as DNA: TGCGCCAGCAGCCAAGACCGGGACAGCTGGTATGGCTACACCTTC.

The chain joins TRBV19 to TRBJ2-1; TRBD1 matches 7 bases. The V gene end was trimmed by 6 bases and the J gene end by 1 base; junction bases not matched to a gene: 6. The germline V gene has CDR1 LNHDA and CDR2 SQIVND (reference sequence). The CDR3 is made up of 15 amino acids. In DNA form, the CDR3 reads TGTGCCAGTAGCACAGGGGAAGGATCCTACAATGAGCAGTTCTTC. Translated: CASSTGEGSYNEQFF.

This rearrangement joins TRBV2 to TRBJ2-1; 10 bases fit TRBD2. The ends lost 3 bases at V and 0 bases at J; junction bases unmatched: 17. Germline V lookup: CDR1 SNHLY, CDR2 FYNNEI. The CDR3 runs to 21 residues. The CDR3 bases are TGTGCCAGCAGTGATGAAGGTGGCTCTAGCGGGAGTTCCCGCTCCTACAATGAGCAGTTCTTC. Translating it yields CASSDEGGSSGSSRSYNEQFF.

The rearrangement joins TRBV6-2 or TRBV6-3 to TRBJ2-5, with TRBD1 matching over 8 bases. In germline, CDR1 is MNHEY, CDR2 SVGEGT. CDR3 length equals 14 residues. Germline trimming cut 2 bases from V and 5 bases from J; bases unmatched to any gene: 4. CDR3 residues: CASSYPGGLETQYF. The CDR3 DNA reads TGTGCCAGCAGTTACCCAGGGGGCTTGGAGACCCAGTACTTC.

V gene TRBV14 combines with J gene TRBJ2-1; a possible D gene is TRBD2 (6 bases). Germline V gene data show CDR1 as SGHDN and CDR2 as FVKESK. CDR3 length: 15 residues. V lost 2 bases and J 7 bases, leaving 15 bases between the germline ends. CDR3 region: CASSQLRLAKNEQFF. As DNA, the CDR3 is TGTGCCAGCAGCCAATTACGGCTAGCGAAGAATGAGCAGTTCTTC.

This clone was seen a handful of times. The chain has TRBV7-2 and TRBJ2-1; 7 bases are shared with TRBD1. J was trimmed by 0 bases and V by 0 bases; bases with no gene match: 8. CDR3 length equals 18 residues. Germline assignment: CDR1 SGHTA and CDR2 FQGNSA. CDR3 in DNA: TGTGCCAGCAGCTTAGCGAGAGGGGGCTGGAGCTCCTACAATGAGCAGTTCTTC. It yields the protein CASSLARGGWSSYNEQFF.

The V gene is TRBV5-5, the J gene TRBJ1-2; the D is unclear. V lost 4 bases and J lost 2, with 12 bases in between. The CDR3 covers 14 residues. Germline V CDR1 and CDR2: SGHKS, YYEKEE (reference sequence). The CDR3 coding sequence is TGTGCCAGCAGCGAGGCCGGGAGCAACTATGGCTACACCTTC. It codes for CASSEAGSNYGYTF.

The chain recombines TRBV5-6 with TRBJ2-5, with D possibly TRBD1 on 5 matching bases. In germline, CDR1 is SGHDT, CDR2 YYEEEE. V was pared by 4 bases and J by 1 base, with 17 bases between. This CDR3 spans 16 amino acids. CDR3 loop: CASSPDQGNVQETQYF. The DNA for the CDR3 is TGTGCCAGCAGCCCCGACCAGGGTAATGTCCAAGAGACCCAGTACTTC.